The source of this T cell receptor (beta chain) is a study of beta chain features in type 1 diabetes. Looked up from germline, CDR1 is MRHNA and CDR2 is SNTAGT. This CDR3 is 14 amino acids long. Trimming cost V 5 bases and J 3 bases, with 10 bases left between them. This clone was counted between two and nine times. What it binds is unknown. Reverse transcribing all isolated RNA meant expressed TCRB transcripts were sequenced. Produced via immunoSEQ multiplex PCR; TCRdb's table is partial and in-frame only. Among 500,000 to 700,000 clones listed, 15% to 18% were seen once. Study-wide results and limits: Cells carrying high TCR expression could end up over-represented when cDNA is sequenced. It was not settled here whether HLA type affects TCRB rearrangement. VDJ junctions from patients with type 1 diabetes contained fewer insertions and more deletions.

The sample consisted of naive CD4+ T cells from blood. The sequence derives from a man younger than 35 in good health. The chain has TRBV6-4 and TRBJ2-2, with D possibly called TRBD1 or TRBD2 (5 bases each). The CDR3 spells CASSSSGHTGELFF. In DNA, the CDR3 is TGTGCCAGCAGTTCGTCGGGACACACCGGGGAGCTGTTTTTT.